A single sample is the source of the 28 T cell receptor beta chains below, sequenced in a study of naive and memory T cell subsets. Both TRBC1 and TRBC2 were covered by a beta constant-region primer of two equimolar oligonucleotides. Four rounds of PCR amplified the ligated cDNA using nested alpha and beta constant-region primers plus SP2. TCRdb re-called the UMI-ligation and nested PCR reads with MiXCR, one entry per CDR3 protein. This sample has more than 100,000 distinct CDR3 sequences, with 36% found just once. Source material: central memory CD4+ T cells from blood. The receptors derive from a human donor in good health.

V is TRBV6-5 and J is TRBJ1-6, with 7 bases matching TRBD1. V was clipped by 1 base and J by 5 bases; unmatched bases: 5. Germline loops: CDR1 MNHEY, CDR2 SVGAGI. The CDR3 is made up of 16 amino acids. The CDR3 nucleotides read TGTGCCAGCAGTTACTGGGTGACAGGGAATAATTCACCCCTCCACTTT. Translated, it gives CASSYWVTGNNSPLHF.

The V call is TRBV12-3 or TRBV12-4, the J call TRBJ1-4, with D unresolved. Trimming removed 2 bases at V and 0 bases at J, with 4 bases between. The CDR3 loop spans 14 amino acids. In nucleotides, the CDR3 is TGTGCCAGCAGTTTAAGCTCAACTAATGAAAAACTGTTTTTT. This gives the protein CASSLSSTNEKLFF.

V gene TRBV28 combines with J gene TRBJ1-1; 7 bases map to TRBD1. The CDR3 runs 15 residues. Germline CDR1 reads MDHEN; CDR2 reads SYDVKM. The V and J ends lost 0 bases and 0 bases, in that order; junction bases with no gene match: 1. The CDR3 nucleotides are TGTGCCAGCAGTTTATGGGGACAGTTGAACACTGAAGCTTTCTTT. Residues: CASSLWGQLNTEAFF.

This clonotype was seen only once. The chain combines TRBV5-1 with TRBJ2-7; 7 bases are a match to TRBD2. Germline CDR1 is SGHRS and CDR2 is YFSETQ. The CDR3 length is 14 residues. Losses at the gene ends were 5 bases for V and 3 bases for J; bases not matched to a gene: 8. CDR3 residues: CASRAGTINYEQYF. In DNA form, the CDR3 reads TGCGCCAGCAGAGCGGGGACTATAAACTACGAGCAGTACTTC.

The chain employs TRBV4-2 and TRBJ1-5, with D maybe TRBD1 (6 bases). CDR3 size: 15 residues. The V end lost 1 base, the J end lost 7 bases, and 14 bases lay between the germline ends. Germline CDR1 LGHNA, CDR2 YNFKEQ. CDR3 in amino acids: CASSQVGGSDQPQHF. DNA of the CDR3: TGTGCCAGCAGCCAAGTAGGGGGGTCGGACCAGCCCCAGCATTTT.

The rearrangement uses TRBV20-1 and TRBJ1-2; D unclear. V was pared by 1 base and J by 8 bases, with 14 bases between. Germline V gene lookup returns CDR1 DFQATT and CDR2 SNEGSKA (reference sequence). The CDR3 is 13 residues long. The chain's CDR3 is CSARVSMIVGYTF. For the CDR3, the DNA is TGCAGTGCTAGAGTGTCGATGATTGTGGGCTACACCTTC.

This clonotype turned up a few times. The CDR3 protein is CSARPSSGANTGELFF. The CDR3 DNA follows: TGCAGTGCTAGACCCTCTAGCGGGGCGAACACCGGGGAGCTGTTTTTT. The rearrangement joins TRBV20-1 to TRBJ2-2; TRBD2 aligns across 9 bases. The CDR3 length is 16 residues. Germline CDR1 and CDR2: DFQATT and SNEGSKA (reference sequence). The J segment lost 0 bases and the V segment lost 2 bases, leaving 4 bases of the junction unmatched.

The gene calls are TRBV3-1 and TRBJ1-4, with D possibly being TRBD1 (6 bases). The V gene's germline CDR1 is LGHDT and CDR2 YNNKEL (reference sequence). V was pared by 7 bases and J by 6 bases, with 18 bases between. There are 15 residues in the CDR3. CDR3: CASTRGAGADEKLFF. DNA for the CDR3: TGTGCCAGCACCAGAGGGGCAGGGGCGGATGAAAAACTGTTTTTT.

CDR3 sequence reads: CASSSSGSGEFRAKNIQYF. CDR3 nucleotide sequence: TGTGCCAGCAGCTCTAGCGGGAGTGGAGAGTTTAGGGCCAAAAACATTCAGTACTTC. J is TRBJ2-4 and V is TRBV7-2; 10 bases fit TRBD2. Unmatched junction bases numbered 13, after V lost 4 bases and J lost 1 base. Per the germline V gene, CDR1 is SGHTA and CDR2 is FQGNSA. The CDR3 covers 19 residues.

The chain uses TRBV4-2 and TRBJ2-1; D possibly corresponds to TRBD2 (5 bases). The germline V and J ends were trimmed by 1 base and 3 bases, with 16 bases remaining between them. Germline loops: CDR1 LGHNA, CDR2 YNFKEQ. This CDR3 spans 17 amino acids. CDR3 region: CASSQVERRGSYNEQFF. The CDR3 DNA reads TGTGCCAGCAGCCAAGTGGAGCGTCGAGGGAGCTACAATGAGCAGTTCTTC.

The rearrangement links TRBV28 to TRBJ2-3; 11 bases agree with TRBD1. From germline, CDR1 is MDHEN and CDR2 SYDVKM. This CDR3 is built from 14 residues. J lost 14 bases, V lost 6 bases, and 13 bases had no gene match. The DNA for the CDR3 is TGTGCCAGCAGACCGGGACAGGGGGGACTATTGTGGTATTTT. Translating gives CASRPGQGGLLWYF.

This clonotype was found a few times. The J gene is TRBJ2-3, the V gene TRBV20-1; 7 bases align to TRBD2. V lost 1 base and J lost 4; bases outside the gene matches: 14. There are 17 residues in the CDR3. Germline V gene lookup returns CDR1 DFQATT and CDR2 SNEGSKA (reference sequence). CDR3 bases: TGCAGTGCTAGAGTTTTGATTCTTTCGGGAGGCGCAGATACGCAGTATTTT. This codes for CSARVLILSGGADTQYF.

The chain joins TRBV3-1 to TRBJ1-3; D is uncertain. The CDR3 contains 14 residues. Per the germline V gene, CDR1 is LGHDT and CDR2 is YNNKEL (reference sequence). Trimming left V 0 bases short and J 4 bases short, with 7 bases between. CDR3 amino acids: CASSQEGRGNTIYF. CDR3 sequence (DNA): TGTGCCAGCAGCCAAGAGGGCAGGGGAAACACCATATATTTT.

The chain carries TRBV12-3 or TRBV12-4 and TRBJ2-7, with 8 bases identical to TRBD2. V was pared by 6 bases and J by 0 bases, with 7 bases of the junction left unmatched. The CDR3 is made up of 15 amino acids. CDR3 in DNA: TGTGCCAGCAGCCCGACCGGGACTAGCTCCTACGAGCAGTACTTC. It specifies CASSPTGTSSYEQYF.

The table lists this clonotype with a few counts. The chain recombines TRBV7-2 with TRBJ2-5, with 8 bases matching TRBD1. Germline CDR1 reads SGHTA; CDR2 reads FQGNSA. This CDR3 comprises 13 residues. The J segment lost 4 bases and the V segment lost 5 bases, leaving 3 bases of the junction unmatched. For the CDR3, the DNA is TGTGCCAGCAGCGCCGACAGGGGAGAGACCCAGTACTTC. This translates into CASSADRGETQYF.

The sample holds a few counts of this clonotype. The chain recombines TRBV5-1 with TRBJ2-3; 8 bases agree with TRBD1. Germline V gives CDR1 SGHRS, CDR2 YFSETQ. J gave up 2 bases and V 5 bases, and 4 bases lay outside the gene matches. The CDR3 runs 14 residues. CDR3 sequence: CASRGDRFTDTQYF. The DNA of the CDR3 is TGCGCCAGCAGGGGGGACAGGTTCACAGATACGCAGTATTTT.

This rearrangement joins TRBV28 to TRBJ2-2; 9 bases align to TRBD1. V gave up 2 bases and J gave up 4 bases; unmatched junction bases: 5. This CDR3 contains 16 residues. The germline V gene has CDR1 MDHEN and CDR2 SYDVKM. CDR3 nucleotides: TGTGCCAGCAGTTTAGGGACAGGGCTGGGCACCGGGGAGCTGTTTTTT. This translates into CASSLGTGLGTGELFF.

The rearrangement links TRBV29-1 to TRBJ1-2, with TRBD1 as a possible D gene (6 bases). V lost 2 bases and J lost 5, with 15 bases in between. The CDR3 consists of 14 residues. The germline V gene has CDR1 SQVTM and CDR2 ANQGSEA. The CDR3: CSVERTGMGYGYTF. The DNA for the CDR3 is TGCAGCGTTGAACGTACAGGGATGGGGTATGGCTACACCTTC. Supplemented by reference TRBV29-1 and TRBJ1-2, the full variable domain reads SAVISQKPSRDICQRGTSLTIQCQVDSQVTMMFWYRQQPGQSLTLIATANQGSEATYESGFVIDKFPISRPNLTFSTLTVSNMSPEDSSIYLCSVERTGMGYGYTFGSGTRLTVV.

This clonotype was seen ten or more times. CDR3 DNA sequence: TGCAGTGCTGCCCAGGGGTTGTCAGATACGCAGTATTTT. Its protein is CSAAQGLSDTQYF. The rearrangement links TRBV20-1 to TRBJ2-3; tentative D call: TRBD1 (6 bases). Germline V gene data show CDR1 as DFQATT and CDR2 as SNEGSKA (reference sequence). Trimming shortened V by 5 bases and J by 4 bases, and 13 bases separated the two germline ends. CDR3 length: 13 amino acids.

The rearrangement uses TRBV5-1 and TRBJ1-1; possibly TRBD1 for D (5 bases). The ends were cut back, 0 bases at V and 4 bases at J, with 10 bases in the middle. The CDR3 is 14 residues long. Per the germline V gene, CDR1 is SGHRS and CDR2 is YFSETQ. For the CDR3, the DNA is TGCGCCAGCAGCTTGGATAAGGGGCCCACTGAAGCTTTCTTT. Translating gives CASSLDKGPTEAFF.

This clonotype was detected ten times or more. The genes are TRBV29-1 and TRBJ2-7; D perhaps matches TRBD2 (6 bases). Germline-derived CDR1 and CDR2 are SQVTM and ANQGSEA. The CDR3 loop spans 13 amino acids. V was cut by 7 bases and J by 1 base, with 14 bases left in between. The CDR3 loop is CSALGLASYEQYF. CDR3 nucleotides: TGCAGCGCCCTGGGCCTAGCGTCCTACGAGCAGTACTTC.

Many counts were recorded for this clonotype. The V call is TRBV29-1, the J call TRBJ1-1; D remains ambiguous. Germline CDR1 SQVTM, CDR2 ANQGSEA. This CDR3 is 10 amino acids long. Trimming shortened V by 4 bases and J by 4 bases, and 4 bases separated the two germline ends. CDR3 amino acids: CSVVLTEAFF. CDR3 DNA: TGCAGCGTTGTTCTCACTGAAGCTTTCTTT. Looking up the rest from reference TRBV29-1 and TRBJ1-1 gives the full variable domain: SAVISQKPSRDICQRGTSLTIQCQVDSQVTMMFWYRQQPGQSLTLIATANQGSEATYESGFVIDKFPISRPNLTFSTLTVSNMSPEDSSIYLCSVVLTEAFFGQGTRLTVV.

This clonotype has just a few counts. The CDR3 DNA reads TGTGCCAGTAGTAAGGCCCCGGGACAGGGTGCCACTGAAGCTTTCTTT. Amino acids: CASSKAPGQGATEAFF. This chain connects TRBV19 to TRBJ1-1, with 9 bases aligning to TRBD1. CDR3 length: 16 amino acids. From germline, CDR1 is LNHDA and CDR2 SQIVND (reference sequence). With V trimmed by 4 bases and J by 4 bases, 10 bases remained unmatched. The full variable domain, with the rest looked up from reference TRBV19 and TRBJ1-1, is DGGITQSPKYLFRKEGQNVTLSCEQNLNHDAMYWYRQDPGQGLRLIYYSQIVNDFQKGDIAEGYSVSREKKESFPLTVTSAQKNPTAFYLCASSKAPGQGATEAFFGQGTRLTVV.

This rearrangement joins TRBV20-1 to TRBJ2-3; D possibly corresponds to TRBD2 (6 bases). Looked up from germline, CDR1 is DFQATT and CDR2 is SNEGSKA (reference sequence). V was trimmed by 5 bases and J by 10 bases, leaving 25 bases between them. The CDR3 is 15 amino acids. The CDR3 DNA sequence: TGCAGTGCTGGGGGACTTGGAGGTATAAGTGGGGCGCAGTATTTT. It encodes CSAGGLGGISGAQYF.

Here the CDR3 reads CASSPDSPNEKLFF. For the CDR3, the DNA is TGTGCCAGCAGCCCGGACAGCCCAAATGAAAAACTGTTTTTT. The rearrangement uses TRBV7-9 and TRBJ1-4; a weak D match, TRBD1 (6 bases). The V gene's germline CDR1 is SEHNR and CDR2 FQNEAQ (reference sequence). This CDR3 comprises 14 residues. Between the trimmed V and J ends, which lost 5 bases and 5 bases, there was a span of 12 bases.

This clonotype was counted a single time. The J gene is TRBJ1-2, the V gene TRBV28; D unclear. V lost 6 bases and J 2 bases, leaving 10 bases between the germline ends. The CDR3 consists of 13 residues. Per germline, CDR1 MDHEN and CDR2 SYDVKM. CDR3 in amino acids: CASSRPQNYGYTF. The CDR3 coding sequence is TGTGCCAGCAGCCGCCCCCAGAACTATGGCTACACCTTC.

This clonotype was found a few times. The rearrangement joins TRBV15 to TRBJ1-1, with TRBD1 as a possible D gene (5 bases). V lost 0 bases and J 6 bases, leaving 17 bases between the germline ends. There are 16 residues in the CDR3. The germline V gene has CDR1 LNHNV and CDR2 YYDKDF (reference sequence). The DNA of the CDR3 is TGTGCCACCAGCAGAGATAGTGGGGAGGGGTGGGCTGAAGCTTTCTTT. Translated: CATSRDSGEGWAEAFF. Together with reference TRBV15 and TRBJ1-1, the CDR3 gives the full variable domain: DAMVIQNPRYQVTQFGKPVTLSCSQTLNHNVMYWYQQKSSQAPKLLFHYYDKDFNNEADTPDNFQSRRPNTSFCFLDIRSPGLGDTAMYLCATSRDSGEGWAEAFFGQGTRLTVV.

This clonotype was seen a single time. V and J are TRBV29-1 and TRBJ2-1; D perhaps matches TRBD1 (6 bases). The germline V and J ends were trimmed by 6 bases and 10 bases, with 10 bases remaining between them. The CDR3 extends over 10 amino acids. In germline, CDR1 is SQVTM, CDR2 ANQGSEA. CDR3 DNA sequence: TGCAGCGTCGGAGACAGGGAGCAGTTCTTC. Translation: CSVGDREQFF.